The present entry profiles one T cell receptor (beta chain) with its context. This CDR3 has 14 amino acids. Trimming left V 7 bases short and J 4 bases short, with 16 bases between. Germline lookup yields CDR1 LNHDA and CDR2 SQIVND (reference sequence). This entry belongs to a study of blood T cell repertoires in COVID-19. Study at large: Both acute and convalescent COVID-19 samples were obtained from the United States, Italy and Spain. Sample material is recorded as cDNA or gDNA derived from T cells, B-cell-depleted T cells, or PBMCs.

Authors' methods: It was from reference gene primer amplification that nucleated cell counts were estimated. Data came from immunoSEQ multiplex PCR; TCRdb stores just in-frame clones and leaves some out. The D gene and trimming were derived from the DNA, and the V and J assignments and clone size from that table. Of about 260,000 clones detected, 86% appear once; the ten largest clones hold approximately 9.7%. The V and J genes are TRBV19 and TRBJ1-2; a possible D gene is TRBD1 (6 bases). The specimen was peripheral blood. This TCR was recovered from a man aged 35-49 years with active or convalescent COVID-19. In nucleotides, the CDR3 is TGTGCCAGTACGGGGGGCAGGGCTGGCTATGGCTACACCTTC. The encoded protein is CASTGGRAGYGYTF.